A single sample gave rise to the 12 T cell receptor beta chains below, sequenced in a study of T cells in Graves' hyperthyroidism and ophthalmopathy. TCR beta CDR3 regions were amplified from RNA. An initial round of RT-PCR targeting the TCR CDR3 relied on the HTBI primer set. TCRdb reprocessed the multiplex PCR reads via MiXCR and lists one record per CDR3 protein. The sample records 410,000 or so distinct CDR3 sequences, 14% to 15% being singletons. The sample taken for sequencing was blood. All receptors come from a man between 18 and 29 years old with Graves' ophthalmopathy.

CDR3 region: CASSGNLNYGYTF. CDR3 nucleotide sequence: TGTGCCAGCAGTGGGAACCTTAACTATGGCTACACCTTC. The chain has TRBV6-1 and TRBJ1-2; no clear D. The CDR3 consists of 13 residues. The V end was cut by 4 bases, the J end by 1 base, with 7 bases between. Germline V gene sequence: CDR1 MNHNS, CDR2 SASEGT.

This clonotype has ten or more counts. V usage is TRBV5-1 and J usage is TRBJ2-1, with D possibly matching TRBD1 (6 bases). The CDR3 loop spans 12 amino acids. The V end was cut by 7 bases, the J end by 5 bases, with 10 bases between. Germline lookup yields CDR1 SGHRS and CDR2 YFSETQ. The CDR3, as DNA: TGCGCCAGCCACAGGGCTAACAATGAGCAGTTCTTC. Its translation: CASHRANNEQFF.

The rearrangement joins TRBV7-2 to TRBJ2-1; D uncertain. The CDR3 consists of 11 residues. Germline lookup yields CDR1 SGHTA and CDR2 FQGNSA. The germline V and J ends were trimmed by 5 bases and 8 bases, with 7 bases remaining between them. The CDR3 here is CASSPTHEQFF. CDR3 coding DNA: TGTGCCAGCAGCCCCACCCATGAGCAGTTCTTC. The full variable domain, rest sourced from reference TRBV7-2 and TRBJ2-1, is GAGVSQSPSNKVTEKGKDVELRCDPISGHTALYWYRQSLGQGLEFLIYFQGNSAPDKSGLPSDRFSAERTGGSVSTLTIQRTQQEDSAVYLCASSPTHEQFFGPGTRLTVL.

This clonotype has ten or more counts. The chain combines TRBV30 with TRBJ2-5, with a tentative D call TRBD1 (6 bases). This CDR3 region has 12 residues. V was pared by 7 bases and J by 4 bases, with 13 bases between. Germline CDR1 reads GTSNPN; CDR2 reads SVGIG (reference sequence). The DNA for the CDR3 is TGTGCCTCAAGAGGGGGTGGAGAGACCCAGTACTTC. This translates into CASRGGGETQYF.

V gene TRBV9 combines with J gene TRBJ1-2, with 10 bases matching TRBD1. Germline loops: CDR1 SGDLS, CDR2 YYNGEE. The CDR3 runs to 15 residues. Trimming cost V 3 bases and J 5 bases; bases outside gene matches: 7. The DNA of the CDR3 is TGTGCCAGCAGCGGAGGACAGGGGGACCCTTATGGCTACACCTTC. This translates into CASSGGQGDPYGYTF.

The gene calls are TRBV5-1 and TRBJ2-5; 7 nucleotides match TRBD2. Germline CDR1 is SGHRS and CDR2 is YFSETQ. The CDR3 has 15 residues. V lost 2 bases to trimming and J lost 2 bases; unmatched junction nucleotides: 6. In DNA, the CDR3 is TGCGCCAGCAGCTTTGCGGGAGCTGTTCAAGAGACCCAGTACTTC. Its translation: CASSFAGAVQETQYF.

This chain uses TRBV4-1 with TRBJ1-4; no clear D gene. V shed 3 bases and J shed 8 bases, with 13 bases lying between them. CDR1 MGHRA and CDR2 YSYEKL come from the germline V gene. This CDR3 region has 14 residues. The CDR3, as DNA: TGCGCCAGCAGCCAGATATGGGAGGTCGAAAAACTGTTTTTT. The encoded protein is CASSQIWEVEKLFF.

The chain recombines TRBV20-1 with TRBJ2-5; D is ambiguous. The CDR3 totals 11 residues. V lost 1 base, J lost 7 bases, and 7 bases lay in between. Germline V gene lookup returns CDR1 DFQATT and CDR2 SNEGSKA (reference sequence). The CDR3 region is CSARVPGTQYF. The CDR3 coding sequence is TGCAGTGCTAGAGTCCCGGGGACCCAGTACTTC.

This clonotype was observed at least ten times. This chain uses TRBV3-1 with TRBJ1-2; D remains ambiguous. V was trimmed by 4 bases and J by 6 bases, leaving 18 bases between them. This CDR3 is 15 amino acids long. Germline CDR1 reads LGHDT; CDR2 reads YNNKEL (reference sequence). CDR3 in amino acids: CASSLRRHLWDGYTF. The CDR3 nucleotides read TGTGCCAGCAGCCTAAGACGACACCTTTGGGATGGCTACACCTTC.

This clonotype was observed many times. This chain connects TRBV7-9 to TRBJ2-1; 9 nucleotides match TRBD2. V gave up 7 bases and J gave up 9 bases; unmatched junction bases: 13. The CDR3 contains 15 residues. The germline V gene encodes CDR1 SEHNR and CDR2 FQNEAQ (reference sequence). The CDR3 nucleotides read TGTGCCAGCATCGGTAGCGGGAGATACCCCAGTGAGCAGTTCTTC. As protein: CASIGSGRYPSEQFF. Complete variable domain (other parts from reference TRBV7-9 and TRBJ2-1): DTGVSQNPRHKITKRGQNVTFRCDPISEHNRLYWYRQTLGQGPEFLTYFQNEAQLEKSRLLSDRFSAERPKGSFSTLEIQRTEQGDSAMYLCASIGSGRYPSEQFFGPGTRLTVL.

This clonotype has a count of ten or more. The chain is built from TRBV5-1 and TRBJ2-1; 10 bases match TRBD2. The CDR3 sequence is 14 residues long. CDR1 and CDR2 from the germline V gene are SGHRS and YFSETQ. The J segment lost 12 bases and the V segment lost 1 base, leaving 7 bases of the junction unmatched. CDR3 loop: CASSLQRGGARQFF. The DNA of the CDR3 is TGCGCCAGCAGCTTGCAGCGGGGGGGGGCACGGCAGTTCTTC. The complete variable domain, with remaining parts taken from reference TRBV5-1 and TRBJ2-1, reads KAGVTQTPRYLIKTRGQQVTLSCSPISGHRSVSWYQQTPGQGLQFLFEYFSETQRNKGNFPGRFSGRQFSNSRSEMNVSTLELGDSALYLCASSLQRGGARQFFGPGTRLTVL.

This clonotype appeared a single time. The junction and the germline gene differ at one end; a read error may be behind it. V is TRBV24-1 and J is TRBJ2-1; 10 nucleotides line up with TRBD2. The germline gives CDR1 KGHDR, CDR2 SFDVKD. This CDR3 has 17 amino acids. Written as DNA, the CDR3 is TGTGCCACCAGTCCCCCTAGCGGGAGTAGGTCGTACAGTGAGCAGTTCTTC. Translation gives CATSPPSGSRSYSEQFF.